This T cell receptor (beta chain) was identified during a study of CD8+ T cells in alopecia areata. In the study overall: Patients received oral tofacitinib, 5 to 10 mg twice daily, for moderate-to-severe alopecia areata.

Findings and limits, study-wide: Patients displayed less clarity in TCR sharing than mice, a finding possibly related to HLA.

Sequencing templates came from extracted RNA that was reverse transcribed into cDNA. Some clones are missing from TCRdb's copy, which holds only in-frame ones; the method was immunoSEQ multiplex PCR. The table has hundreds of thousands of clones, 67% seen once. J was trimmed by 6 bases and V by 2 bases; bases with no gene match: 8. The CDR3 contains 16 residues. Comment on this clone: The antigen remains unidentified.

Both CD4+ and CD8+ T cells were separated by sorting PBMCs. The chain employs TRBV23-1 and TRBJ2-3; 10 bases agree with TRBD2. TRBV23-1 is identified as an open reading frame with a role that is uncertain. This TCR came from a human donor with alopecia areata. The sample in question was CD4+ T cells sorted from blood, obtained at week 0. The CDR3 bases are TGCGCCAGCAGTCAAAAACTAGCGGGGAGGAGGGATACGCAGTATTTT. Translated, it gives CASSQKLAGRRDTQYF.